Listed here are 20 T cell receptor beta chains from one sample, sequenced in a study of blood T cell repertoires in COVID-19. The protocol was immunoSEQ multiplex PCR, while the TCRdb copy is restricted to in-frame clones and leaves out a portion. Among over 110,000 clones listed, 84% were seen once. Input material: PBMCs or T cells enriched from blood (not recorded which). The source of these receptors is a man aged 50 to 59 in a cohort exposed to, infected with or recovered from COVID-19 (not recorded which).

The chain couples TRBV6-5 to TRBJ1-2; D is uncertain. The V and J ends lost 5 bases and 4 bases respectively, with 14 bases between them. This CDR3 is 14 amino acids long. The V gene's germline CDR1 is MNHEY and CDR2 SVGAGI. The CDR3 DNA sequence: TGTGCCAGCAGTCTAAGAGGGATCGGCTATGGCTACACCTTC. As protein: CASSLRGIGYGYTF.

The chain uses TRBV5-1 and TRBJ1-2; 8 nucleotides align to TRBD1. The CDR3 length is 13 residues. Germline V gene lookup returns CDR1 SGHRS and CDR2 YFSETQ. J was trimmed by 5 bases and V by 6 bases; bases with no gene match: 6. CDR3 in DNA: TGCGCCAGCACCCCGGGACAGGCTTATGGCTACACCTTC. This encodes CASTPGQAYGYTF.

The CDR3 DNA sequence: TGTGCCTGGAGCGCCAGCGGGGGGGCGGGAGAGACCCAGTACTTC. It is translated as CAWSASGGAGETQYF. The chain uses TRBV30 and TRBJ2-5; 10 bases are shared with TRBD2. CDR1 and CDR2 (germline): GTSNPN, SVGIG (reference sequence). The V gene end was trimmed by 3 bases and the J gene end by 4 bases; junction bases not matched to a gene: 8. The CDR3 covers 15 residues.

This clone was observed a single time. J is TRBJ2-7 and V is TRBV3-1 (or the pseudogene TRBV3-2), with 12 positions matching TRBD2. The ends lost 3 bases at V and 4 bases at J; junction bases unmatched: 4. The V gene's germline CDR1 is LGHDT and CDR2 YNNKEL (reference sequence). The CDR3 sequence is 15 residues long. Written as DNA, the CDR3 is TGTGCCAGCAGCCACGGGACTAGCGGGCCATACGAGCAGTACTTC. It codes for CASSHGTSGPYEQYF.

The chain combines TRBV6-6 with TRBJ2-1; no firm D call. Trimming left V 6 bases short and J 0 bases short, with 12 bases between. This CDR3 has 15 residues. Germline V gene sequence: CDR1 MNHNY, CDR2 SVGAGI (reference sequence). In nucleotides, the CDR3 is TGTGCCAGCAGCCTCACTTTAAGCTCCTACAATGAGCAGTTCTTC. This gives the protein CASSLTLSSYNEQFF.

This sequence joins TRBV6-5 and TRBJ1-1; D possibly corresponds to TRBD1 (6 bases). Germline assignment: CDR1 MNHEY and CDR2 SVGAGI. V gave up 6 bases and J gave up 1 base, with 12 bases separating them. The CDR3 is 14 amino acids. This CDR3 reads CASRHGQRNTEAFF. DNA of the CDR3: TGTGCCAGCAGACATGGACAGAGGAACACTGAAGCTTTCTTT.

This clone was observed a handful of times. The chain has TRBV28 and TRBJ2-7; 11 positions match TRBD2. This CDR3 contains 15 residues. The trim removed 7 bases at V and 0 bases at J, leaving 5 bases unmatched. Germline V gene lookup returns CDR1 MDHEN and CDR2 SYDVKM. Written as DNA, the CDR3 is TGTGCCAGCAACGTAGCGGGAGGGATCTCCTACGAGCAGTACTTC. Translated, it gives CASNVAGGISYEQYF.

The V call is TRBV12-2, the J call TRBJ2-7; the table's D call, TRBD1, has no DNA check behind it. TRBV12-2 is recorded as a pseudogene. The CDR3 totals 15 residues. The chain's CDR3 is CASRFRQGGGYEQYF. The CDR3 DNA reads as TGTGCAAGTCGCTTCCGACAGGGGGGGGGCTACGAGCAGTACTTC.

The chain uses TRBV9 and TRBJ2-3, with D hard to call. CDR1 is SGDLS, CDR2 YYNGEE, per germline. This CDR3 spans 15 amino acids. Trimming pared 3 bases from V and 1 base from J, leaving 12 bases between. CDR3 in DNA: TGTGCCAGCAGCGCTAGGCCCGGTGGCACAGATACGCAGTATTTT. Protein sequence: CASSARPGGTDTQYF. The full variable domain, completed using reference TRBV9 and TRBJ2-3, is DSGVTQTPKHLITATGQRVTLRCSPRSGDLSVYWYQQSLDQGLQFLIQYYNGEERAKGNILERFSAQQFPDLHSELNLSSLELGDSALYFCASSARPGGTDTQYFGPGTRLTVL.

This clone showed up just once. The J gene is TRBJ1-3, the V gene TRBV15, with 9 bases identical to TRBD1. Germline V gives CDR1 LNHNV, CDR2 YYDKDF (reference sequence). Trimming removed 3 bases from V and 7 bases from J; junction bases left unmatched: 4. CDR3 size: 14 residues. DNA for the CDR3: TGTGCCACCAGCAGCGACAGGGGGAGTAACACCATATATTTT. This encodes CATSSDRGSNTIYF.

The rearrangement joins TRBV2 to TRBJ2-2; 7 bases line up with TRBD1. The germline V gene encodes CDR1 SNHLY and CDR2 FYNNEI. Unmatched junction bases numbered 17, after V lost 6 bases and J lost 4 bases. This CDR3 has 18 amino acids. CDR3 amino acids: CASSRMTGLMAGTGELFF. CDR3 coding DNA: TGTGCCAGCAGCCGGATGACAGGGCTCATGGCGGGCACCGGGGAGCTGTTTTTT.

The chain has TRBV7-6 and TRBJ2-7; 7 bases line up with TRBD2. CDR1 is SGHVS and CDR2 is FNYEAQ in the germline V gene. The CDR3 has 15 amino acids. V shed 5 bases and J 2 bases; nucleotides not matched to a gene: 9. CDR3 sequence reads: CASSLGPGLTYEQYF. As DNA, the CDR3 is TGTGCCAGCAGCCTCGGACCGGGACTAACCTACGAGCAGTACTTC.

The chain combines TRBV7-6 with TRBJ1-4; the match to TRBD1 covers 7 bases. Germline values: CDR1 SGHVS, CDR2 FNYEAQ. The CDR3 consists of 16 residues. V lost 1 base to trimming and J lost 5 bases; unmatched junction nucleotides: 7. This chain's CDR3 is CASSLGPGTDNEKLFF. The CDR3, as DNA: TGTGCCAGCAGCTTAGGCCCCGGGACAGACAATGAAAAACTGTTTTTT.

The chain links TRBV30 to TRBJ2-7, with a tentative D call TRBD1 (6 bases). The CDR3 totals 14 residues. Trimming took 1 base from V and 2 from J, leaving 12 bases between them. Germline V CDR1 and CDR2: GTSNPN, SVGIG (reference sequence). The DNA of the CDR3 is TGTGCCTGGAGTGCCGGGGCAGGGGCCTACGAGCAGTACTTC. Its protein is CAWSAGAGAYEQYF.

This chain joins TRBV30 and TRBJ1-1, with D possibly being TRBD1 (6 bases). From germline, CDR1 is GTSNPN and CDR2 SVGIG (reference sequence). CDR3 size: 15 residues. Trimming removed 0 bases from V and 2 bases from J, with 13 bases in between. CDR3 in DNA: TGTGCCTGGAGTGTACCGGACAGTCTCAACACTGAAGCTTTCTTT. Protein sequence: CAWSVPDSLNTEAFF.

This chain joins TRBV15 and TRBJ1-5; D is unresolved. With 8 bases removed from V and 9 bases from J, the gap between germline ends came to 17 bases. CDR1 and CDR2 from the germline V gene are LNHNV and YYDKDF (reference sequence). The CDR3 has 13 residues. The CDR3 DNA reads as TGTGCCACCGGGAGTACCCGAAACGGGCCCCAGCATTTT. Its translation: CATGSTRNGPQHF.

The chain is built from TRBV10-2 and TRBJ2-2; D perhaps matches TRBD1 (6 bases). The CDR3 spans 12 residues. V lost 10 bases and J 4 bases, leaving 10 bases between the germline ends. Germline V gene lookup returns CDR1 WSHSY and CDR2 SAAADI. The CDR3 coding sequence is TGCGCCACAAAACAGGGCACCGGGGAGCTGTTTTTT. It specifies CATKQGTGELFF.

The chain links TRBV6-5 to TRBJ1-2; TRBD1 matches 8 bases. CDR1 is MNHEY, CDR2 SVGAGI, per germline. V lost 6 bases and J lost 3; bases outside the gene matches: 3. This CDR3 comprises 13 residues. The CDR3 DNA reads TGTGCCAGCAGGAAGGACAGGGACTATGGCTACACCTTC. This codes for CASRKDRDYGYTF.

The genes are TRBV30 and TRBJ1-1; 9 nucleotides align to TRBD1. Trimming at V came to 1 base and at J to 1 base, leaving 7 bases not matched to a gene. The germline CDR1 and CDR2 sequences are GTSNPN and SVGIG (reference sequence). CDR3 size: 16 residues. In DNA form, the CDR3 reads TGTGCCTGGAGTGCCCCAAGGACAGGGGAGAACACTGAAGCTTTCTTT. This codes for CAWSAPRTGENTEAFF.

The genes are TRBV19 and TRBJ2-4, with 7 bases matching TRBD2. Germline assignment: CDR1 LNHDA and CDR2 SQIVND (reference sequence). Germline trimming cut 8 bases from V and 2 bases from J; bases unmatched to any gene: 9. The CDR3 runs to 15 residues. DNA for the CDR3: TGTGCCAGTCCTGGGAGGGGATTTTCCAAAAACATTCAGTACTTC. Protein product: CASPGRGFSKNIQYF.